Below, 31 T cell receptor beta chains from the same sample are listed, as sequenced in a study of CD8+ T cells in alopecia areata. It was cDNA, reverse transcribed from extracted RNA, that served as the sequencing template. The table came from immunoSEQ multiplex PCR; TCRdb's copy has only in-frame clones and leaves some out. This sample has 80,000 or so clones, with roughly 70% found just once. Treatment denoted: oral pan-JAK inhibitor, 5-10 mg twice daily. Sequencing used CD8+ T cells sorted from blood, obtained at week 24, from a patient treated with tofacitinib. These receptors came from a human donor with alopecia areata.

This chain links TRBV5-1 with TRBJ2-7; the D gene is possibly TRBD1 (5 bases). Germline V lookup: CDR1 SGHRS, CDR2 YFSETQ. V gave up 1 base and J gave up 1 base, with 15 bases separating them. The CDR3 is made up of 16 amino acids. CDR3 amino acids: CASSLTGRVKSYEQYF. DNA of the CDR3: TGCGCCAGCAGCTTGACGGGCAGGGTAAAGTCCTACGAGCAGTACTTC.

The chain carries TRBV19 and TRBJ1-5, with unresolved D. The CDR3 sequence is 15 residues long. Germline loops: CDR1 LNHDA, CDR2 SQIVND (reference sequence). V lost 3 bases, J lost 0 bases, and 9 bases lay in between. The CDR3 region has the DNA TGTGCCAGTAGTATTGACAAAGATAGCAATCAGCCCCAGCATTTT. It is translated as CASSIDKDSNQPQHF.

A single count supports this clone. The CDR3 loop is CASSLWGGLNQPQHF. CDR3 bases: TGTGCCAGCAGCTTGTGGGGGGGGCTCAATCAGCCCCAGCATTTT. This chain uses TRBV7-2 with TRBJ1-5, with D tentatively TRBD1 (6 bases). V lost 3 bases and J 3 bases, leaving 12 bases between the germline ends. CDR1 and CDR2 (germline): SGHTA, FQGNSA. CDR3 length: 15 residues.

The rearrangement uses TRBV2 and TRBJ1-1; D remains ambiguous. This CDR3 spans 13 amino acids. Trimming removed 5 bases at V and 1 base at J, with 8 bases between. The germline V gene has CDR1 SNHLY and CDR2 FYNNEI. The CDR3 spells CASSSDTNTEAFF. CDR3 in DNA: TGTGCCAGCAGTTCTGACACGAACACTGAAGCTTTCTTT. Full variable domain (missing parts from reference TRBV2 and TRBJ1-1): EPEVTQTPSHQVTQMGQEVILRCVPISNHLYFYWYRQILGQKVEFLVSFYNNEISEKSEIFDDQFSVERPDGSNFTLKIRSTKLEDSAMYFCASSSDTNTEAFFGQGTRLTVV.

J is TRBJ2-3 and V is TRBV30, with 8 bases matching TRBD2. The CDR3 covers 16 residues. Germline V gene lookup returns CDR1 GTSNPN and CDR2 SVGIG (reference sequence). The ends lost 1 base at V and 6 bases at J; junction bases unmatched: 12. CDR3 coding DNA: TGTGCCTGGAGTGAGTCTAGCGGGCCCATTTCGGATACGCAGTATTTT. It codes for CAWSESSGPISDTQYF. Together with reference TRBV30 and TRBJ2-3, the CDR3 gives the full variable domain: SQTIHQWPATLVQPVGSPLSLECTVEGTSNPNLYWYRQAAGRGLQLLFYSVGIGQISSEVPQNLSASRPQDRQFILSSKKLLLSDSGFYLCAWSESSGPISDTQYFGPGTRLTVL.

A few counts support this clone. The chain links TRBV2 to TRBJ1-1; D unclear. V lost 7 bases and J 0 bases, leaving 15 bases between the germline ends. CDR3 length equals 15 residues. In germline, CDR1 is SNHLY, CDR2 FYNNEI. The CDR3 protein is CASNGRRLMNTEAFF. Here the CDR3 DNA reads TGTGCCAGCAATGGCAGACGCCTAATGAACACTGAAGCTTTCTTT.

This clone was seen only once. V and J are TRBV27 and TRBJ1-1; D may be TRBD1 (5 bases). Trimming shortened V by 8 bases and J by 1 base, and 8 bases separated the two germline ends. Germline V gene data show CDR1 as MNHEY and CDR2 as SMNVEV (reference sequence). The CDR3 is 12 residues long. In DNA form, the CDR3 reads TGTGCCAGCGCAGGGTGGAACACTGAAGCTTTCTTT. Translated: CASAGWNTEAFF.

This chain connects TRBV7-8 to TRBJ1-1; 7 nucleotides line up with TRBD1. Germline V gene sequence: CDR1 SGHVS, CDR2 FQNEAQ. This CDR3 has 14 amino acids. The V and J ends lost 1 base and 1 base, in that order; junction bases with no gene match: 0. CDR3: CASSLGQGNTEAFF. The CDR3 nucleotides read TGTGCCAGCAGCTTAGGACAGGGGAACACTGAAGCTTTCTTT.

This clone came up once. This rearrangement joins TRBV5-1 to TRBJ2-7, with 9 bases aligning to TRBD2. Germline V CDR1 and CDR2: SGHRS, YFSETQ. V was pared by 1 base and J by 2 bases, with 7 bases of the junction left unmatched. The CDR3 contains 16 residues. CDR3: CASSLIRGGDTYEQYF. CDR3 bases: TGCGCCAGCAGCTTGATCCGCGGGGGGGATACCTACGAGCAGTACTTC.

The CDR3 region has the DNA TGTGCCAGCAGCCTACTGGGAGCCCCCGGGGAGACCCAGTACTTC. The encoded protein is CASSLLGAPGETQYF. The chain recombines TRBV7-9 with TRBJ2-5; TRBD2 might be the D (5 bases). Trimming removed 5 bases at V and 5 bases at J, with 18 bases between. Germline V CDR1 and CDR2: SEHNR, FQNEAQ (reference sequence). This CDR3 has 15 residues.

J is TRBJ2-5 and V is TRBV5-1; 8 bases match TRBD2. With 5 bases clipped from V and 2 bases from J, the junction kept 8 bases outside the gene matches. The CDR3 runs to 15 residues. The germline V gene encodes CDR1 SGHRS and CDR2 YFSETQ. Here the CDR3 reads CASRSSGGAQETQYF. The CDR3 DNA reads as TGCGCCAGCAGGTCAAGCGGGGGAGCACAAGAGACCCAGTACTTC.

This rearrangement joins TRBV4-1 to TRBJ2-3; maybe TRBD2 (6 bases). The CDR3 loop spans 16 amino acids. V lost 1 base and J lost 7, with 18 bases in between. CDR1 and CDR2 (germline): MGHRA, YSYEKL. The chain's CDR3 is CASSQVVTTSKYTQYF. CDR3 coding DNA: TGCGCCAGCAGCCAAGTGGTCACTACTAGCAAGTATACGCAGTATTTT.

The chain is built from TRBV9 and TRBJ2-7, with 14 bases lining up with TRBD2. The J segment lost 0 bases and the V segment lost 4 bases, leaving 6 bases of the junction unmatched. Per germline, CDR1 SGDLS and CDR2 YYNGEE. This CDR3 contains 17 residues. CDR3 DNA sequence: TGTGCCAGCAGCCCGGGACTAGCGGGGGACTACTCCTACGAGCAGTACTTC. Residues: CASSPGLAGDYSYEQYF.

This chain connects TRBV11-2 to TRBJ1-2; no firm D call. The germline V gene encodes CDR1 SGHAT and CDR2 FQNNGV. The CDR3 extends over 13 amino acids. Trimming stripped 1 base from V and 5 bases from J, with 8 bases between. The CDR3 protein is CASSLVSGYGYTF. CDR3 bases: TGTGCCAGCAGCTTAGTAAGCGGTTATGGCTACACCTTC.

The rearrangement uses TRBV30 and TRBJ1-1; D possibly corresponds to TRBD1 (6 bases). This CDR3 has 14 amino acids. The germline V gene encodes CDR1 GTSNPN and CDR2 SVGIG (reference sequence). Trimming cost V 3 bases and J 3 bases, with 14 bases left between them. Here the CDR3 DNA reads TGTGCCTGGAGACCAGGGGAAGAGTACACTGAAGCTTTCTTT. Its protein product is CAWRPGEEYTEAFF.

This clone appeared a few times. The chain is built from TRBV7-3 and TRBJ2-3; 11 bases fit TRBD1. V trimming: 4 bases; J trimming: 5 bases; junction bases outside the gene matches: 8. This CDR3 is built from 16 residues. Germline V lookup: CDR1 SGHTA, CDR2 FQGTGA. The CDR3: CASSSAGTGGGDTQYF. As DNA, the CDR3 is TGTGCCAGCAGCTCCGCCGGGACAGGGGGAGGAGATACGCAGTATTTT.

This clone was counted a few times. The chain combines TRBV7-2 with TRBJ2-2, with 10 positions matching TRBD2. The germline gives CDR1 SGHTA, CDR2 FQGNSA. J gave up 5 bases and V 7 bases, and 16 bases lay outside the gene matches. This CDR3 is 18 amino acids long. CDR3 protein: CASIIQGASGRETGELFF. The CDR3 nucleotides are TGTGCCAGCATCATTCAGGGGGCTAGCGGGAGAGAGACCGGGGAGCTGTTTTTT.

V and J are TRBV4-3 and TRBJ2-7, with D perhaps matching TRBD2 (5 bases). CDR3 length equals 15 residues. Germline loops: CDR1 LGHNA, CDR2 YSLEER. Trimming cost V 1 base and J 0 bases, with 10 bases left between them. Here the CDR3 DNA reads TGCGCCAGCAGCCAAGGCTTAGGGAGCTCCTACGAGCAGTACTTC. Translation: CASSQGLGSSYEQYF.

The chain combines TRBV7-6 with TRBJ2-1; D may be TRBD1 (5 bases). CDR3 length: 15 amino acids. Germline lookup yields CDR1 SGHVS and CDR2 FNYEAQ. Deletions cut 0 bases from V and 5 bases from J, with 11 bases between. DNA for the CDR3: TGTGCCAGCAGCTTAGCAGGCGACAGCAACAATGAGCAGTTCTTC. Protein: CASSLAGDSNNEQFF.

This sequence joins TRBV30 and TRBJ1-1; D gene uncertain. Germline-derived CDR1 and CDR2 are GTSNPN and SVGIG (reference sequence). The CDR3 loop spans 13 amino acids. The V end lost 1 base, the J end lost 1 base, and 7 bases lay between the germline ends. The chain's CDR3 is CAWSGTANTEAFF. The CDR3 nucleotides are TGTGCCTGGAGTGGTACAGCGAACACTGAAGCTTTCTTT.

The gene calls are TRBV10-3 and TRBJ2-2; D gene ambiguous. The germline gives CDR1 ENHRY, CDR2 SYGVKD. V was clipped by 2 bases and J by 6 bases, with 4 bases between them. CDR3 length equals 12 residues. In nucleotides, the CDR3 is TGTGCCATCAGTGAGGGTTCCGGGGAGCTGTTTTTT. It translates to CAISEGSGELFF.

This clone was detected only a few times. J is TRBJ2-7 and V is TRBV7-2; D is possibly TRBD1 (6 bases). Trimming removed 5 bases at V and 7 bases at J, with 15 bases between. Germline assignment: CDR1 SGHTA and CDR2 FQGNSA. This CDR3 is built from 13 residues. CDR3 in amino acids: CASSGSGVEEQYF. The DNA of the CDR3 is TGTGCCAGCAGCGGGTCAGGGGTTGAAGAGCAGTACTTC. Filled out from reference TRBV7-2 and TRBJ2-7, the complete variable domain reads GAGVSQSPSNKVTEKGKDVELRCDPISGHTALYWYRQSLGQGLEFLIYFQGNSAPDKSGLPSDRFSAERTGGSVSTLTIQRTQQEDSAVYLCASSGSGVEEQYFGPGTRLTVT.

This clone was picked up a small number of times. The gene calls are TRBV7-2 and TRBJ2-7; possible D gene TRBD1, 6 bases. CDR1 is SGHTA and CDR2 is FQGNSA in the germline V gene. The CDR3 has 15 amino acids. The V and J ends lost 5 bases and 3 bases respectively, with 17 bases between them. The CDR3, as DNA: TGTGCCAGCAGCGATCCCCTTTGGGGACACTACGAGCAGTACTTC. Translating gives CASSDPLWGHYEQYF.

J is TRBJ2-5 and V is TRBV29-1, with D unclear. Germline CDR1 reads SQVTM; CDR2 reads ANQGSEA. CDR3 size: 10 residues. The V end lost 6 bases, the J end lost 5 bases, and 7 bases lay between the germline ends. The CDR3 loop reads CSVQRETQYF. The CDR3, as DNA: TGCAGCGTCCAAAGGGAGACCCAGTACTTC.

The chain joins TRBV5-4 to TRBJ2-3, with TRBD2 as a possible D gene (6 bases). There are 13 residues in the CDR3. V was clipped by 4 bases and J by 7 bases, with 13 bases between them. Germline V CDR1 and CDR2: SGHNT, YYREEE (reference sequence). CDR3 in DNA: TGTGCCAGCAGCCCCCCCGGGGGATATACGCAGTATTTT. Translating gives CASSPPGGYTQYF.

The chain combines TRBV9 with TRBJ2-5, with D perhaps matching TRBD2 (6 bases). Germline V lookup: CDR1 SGDLS, CDR2 YYNGEE. The CDR3 is 15 amino acids. Trimming took off 0 bases at V and 5 bases at J, with 14 bases between the two ends. CDR3 DNA sequence: TGTGCCAGCAGCGTAGAGGGAGGCGGGGTGGAGACCCAGTACTTC. Its translation is CASSVEGGGVETQYF.

The chain combines TRBV11-2 with TRBJ1-2; 9 nucleotides line up with TRBD1. The CDR3 runs 17 residues. With 5 bases clipped from V and 4 bases from J, the junction kept 14 bases outside the gene matches. In germline, CDR1 is SGHAT, CDR2 FQNNGV. CDR3 protein: CASSDDPSTGGAYGYTF. CDR3 coding DNA: TGTGCCAGCAGCGACGACCCCTCAACAGGGGGCGCCTATGGCTACACCTTC.

This clone has a handful of counts. The CDR3 coding sequence is TGTGCCAGCAGTGAGATGCGGGAGGGCTATGCCGGGGAGCTGTTTTTT. This encodes CASSEMREGYAGELFF. The chain joins TRBV2 to TRBJ2-2, with 9 nucleotides matching TRBD2. Germline V CDR1 and CDR2: SNHLY, FYNNEI. The trim removed 3 bases at V and 6 bases at J, leaving 8 bases unmatched. There are 16 residues in the CDR3.

The chain uses TRBV11-2 and TRBJ2-7; D remains ambiguous. CDR3 length: 14 amino acids. CDR1 is SGHAT and CDR2 is FQNNGV in the germline V gene. V was shortened by 1 base and J by 3 bases, with 10 bases between the two germline ends. The CDR3 is CASSLGGTHYEQYF. CDR3 nucleotides: TGTGCCAGCAGCTTAGGAGGAACACACTACGAGCAGTACTTC.

With regard to this clone: Different DNA sequences within this sample yield the same CDR3. The chain is built from TRBV6-4 and TRBJ2-1; TRBD2 agrees at 9 bases. V was clipped by 0 bases and J by 10 bases; unmatched bases: 10. This CDR3 region has 16 residues. Germline V gives CDR1 MRHNA, CDR2 SNTAGT. Here the CDR3 reads CASSDSATSGSNEQFF. The CDR3 region has the DNA TGTGCCAGCAGTGACTCGGCGACTAGCGGCTCCAACGAGCAGTTCTTC.

The rearrangement links TRBV4-3 to TRBJ2-1, with 8 bases matching TRBD2. The germline CDR1 and CDR2 sequences are LGHNA and YSLEER. Germline trimming cut 0 bases from V and 3 bases from J; bases unmatched to any gene: 7. This CDR3 spans 17 amino acids. The CDR3, as DNA: TGCGCCAGCAGCCAAGATCCGGCTAGCGGGTACTACAATGAGCAGTTCTTC. It is translated as CASSQDPASGYYNEQFF.